This TCR beta chain appears in the sequencing data of a study of CD8+ T cells in alopecia areata. Across the whole study: Tofacitinib administration to treated patients was oral, at 5 to 10 mg twice daily. Study conclusions and caveats: Researchers reported that TCR sharing among patients proved less clear than in mice, possibly HLA-linked. Normal scalp had lower clonality than lesional scalp, with alopecia totalis/universalis lesions showing this most strongly.

Alopecia areata patients gave lesional scalp punch biopsies and peripheral blood samples. Isolated RNA was reverse transcribed into cDNA used as the sequencing template. Method: immunoSEQ multiplex PCR; TCRdb's copy keeps in-frame clones and lacks some. The sample contains 150,000 to 200,000 clones, roughly 70% of which appear only once. Regarding this clone: The antigen remains undetermined.

This CDR3 comprises 15 residues. Germline-derived CDR1 and CDR2 are SQVTM and ANQGSEA. Trimming shortened V by 4 bases and J by 0 bases, and 15 bases separated the two germline ends. This clonotype originated in a human donor with alopecia areata. This material consisted of CD8+ T cells sorted from blood, taken at week 0. The chain employs TRBV29-1 and TRBJ1-2; weak D call: TRBD1 (6 bases). This chain's CDR3 is CSVVWTASTNYGYTF. The CDR3 DNA reads TGCAGCGTTGTATGGACAGCTTCCACTAACTATGGCTACACCTTC.